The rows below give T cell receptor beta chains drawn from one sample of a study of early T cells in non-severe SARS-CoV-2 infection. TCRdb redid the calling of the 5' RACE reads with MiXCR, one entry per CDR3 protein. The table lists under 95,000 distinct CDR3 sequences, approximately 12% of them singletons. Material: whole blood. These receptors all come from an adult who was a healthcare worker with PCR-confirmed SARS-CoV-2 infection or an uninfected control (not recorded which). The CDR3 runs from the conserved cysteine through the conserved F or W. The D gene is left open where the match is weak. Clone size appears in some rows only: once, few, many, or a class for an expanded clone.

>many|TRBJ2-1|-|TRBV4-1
TGCGCCAGCAGCCCCCTGGGTGCTCGTAGCTCCTACAATGAGCAGTTCTTC
CASSPLGARSSYNEQFF
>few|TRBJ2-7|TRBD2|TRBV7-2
TGTGCCAGCAGCTGGGGGGGCGAGCAGTACTTC
CASSWGGEQYF
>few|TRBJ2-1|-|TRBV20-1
TGCAGTGCGCCTCTGGGAGGTGAGCAGTTCTTC
CSAPLGGEQFF
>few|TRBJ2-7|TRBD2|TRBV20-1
TGCAGTGCTAGAGCTCGAACCGGGACTAGTGGATACGAGCAGTACTTC
CSARARTGTSGYEQYF
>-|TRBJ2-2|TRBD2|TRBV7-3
TGTGCCAGCAGCTTACGGGAGGCTAACACCGGGGAGCTGTTTTTT
CASSLREANTGELFF
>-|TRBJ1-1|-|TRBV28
TGTGCCAGCAGCCGACAGCCTCACGGAGCTTTCTTT
CASSRQPHGAFF
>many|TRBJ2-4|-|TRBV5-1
TGCGCCAGCAGCTCAGTGCTAGCCAAAAACATTCAGTACTTC
CASSSVLAKNIQYF
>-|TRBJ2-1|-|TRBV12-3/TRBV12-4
TGTGCCAGCAGTACTAGCAACGAGCAGTTCTTC
CASSTSNEQFF
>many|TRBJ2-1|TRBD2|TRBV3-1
TGTGCCAGCAGCCAAGATGGCGGGAGCGGAGAAAATGAGCAGTTCTTC
CASSQDGGSGENEQFF
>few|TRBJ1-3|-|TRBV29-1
TGCAGCGTCGGACAGACTGGAAACACCATATATTTT
CSVGQTGNTIYF
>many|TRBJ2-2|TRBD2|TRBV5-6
TGTGCCAGCAGCTTGGGGCTAGCGGGAGTTTATGGCACCGGGGAGCTGTTTTTT
CASSLGLAGVYGTGELFF